These 14 T cell receptor beta chains came from one sample sequenced in a study of shared clonotypes between healthy human individuals. Using immunoSEQ multiplex PCR, the repertoire was profiled, and TCRdb retains in-frame clones only, with some absent. The sample holds under 2,500,000 clones; 90% to 96% are singletons and the top ten take about 0.13%. The specimen sequenced was naive CD4+ T cells sorted from blood. Noted subset: CD45RA+ positively selected. These receptors originate from a man aged 18-30 years in good health.

The chain couples TRBV6-5 to TRBJ1-2; TRBD1 matches at 12 bases. Germline V gene lookup returns CDR1 MNHEY and CDR2 SVGAGI. Trimming cost V 2 bases and J 7 bases; bases outside gene matches: 5. This CDR3 contains 15 residues. CDR3 amino acids: CASSYTGTGGFGYTF. DNA for the CDR3: TGTGCCAGCAGTTACACAGGGACAGGGGGCTTTGGCTACACCTTC.

This chain joins TRBV12-5 and TRBJ1-5, with D unclear. The CDR3 is 13 amino acids. Germline CDR1 reads LGHNT; CDR2 reads FRNRAP. Between the trimmed V and J ends, which lost 4 bases and 3 bases, there was a span of 7 bases. CDR3 region: CASGYSDNQPQHF. The CDR3 coding sequence is TGTGCTAGTGGTTACTCGGACAATCAGCCCCAGCATTTT.

The chain employs TRBV27 and TRBJ2-3; D assignment may be TRBD1 or TRBD2 (5 bases each). V was pared by 6 bases and J by 2 bases, with 12 bases between. Germline-derived CDR1 and CDR2 are MNHEY and SMNVEV (reference sequence). The CDR3 has 14 residues. CDR3 region: CASRSLGATDTQYF. The CDR3 DNA reads as TGTGCCAGCAGGTCTCTCGGGGCCACAGATACGCAGTATTTT.

The J gene is TRBJ1-2, the V gene TRBV10-1, with D unclear. V lost 4 bases and J lost 7, with 13 bases in between. The CDR3 is 13 amino acids. Per germline, CDR1 WNHNN and CDR2 SYGVQD (reference sequence). As DNA, the CDR3 is TGCGCCAGCAGTGCCTGGGCGGGAGGTGGCTACACCTTC. Its translation: CASSAWAGGGYTF.

The chain has TRBV9 and TRBJ1-3; 10 nucleotides line up with TRBD1. The V gene end was trimmed by 4 bases and the J gene end by 8 bases; junction bases not matched to a gene: 9. Per germline, CDR1 SGDLS and CDR2 YYNGEE. The CDR3 covers 15 residues. The DNA for the CDR3 is TGTGCCAGCAGCCCCTGGACAGGGGGGGGAGACACCATATATTTT. Translating it yields CASSPWTGGGDTIYF.

The chain's CDR3 is CAWSVRGVRTGELFF. CDR3 in DNA: TGTGCCTGGAGTGTACGAGGGGTGCGCACCGGGGAGCTGTTTTTT. The chain combines TRBV30 with TRBJ2-2, with D perhaps matching TRBD1 or TRBD2 (5 bases each). V dropped 0 bases and J dropped 4 bases, with 12 bases sitting between them. Germline CDR1 and CDR2: GTSNPN and SVGIG (reference sequence). The CDR3 is made up of 15 amino acids.

With regard to this clone: This CDR3 is also generated by other DNA sequences in the sample. The V call is TRBV7-2, the J call TRBJ2-7; TRBD1 aligns across 7 bases. CDR1 SGHTA and CDR2 FQGNSA come from the germline V gene. V shed 5 bases, J shed 3 bases, and the junction held 10 bases outside the gene matches. This CDR3 is built from 15 residues. The CDR3, as DNA: TGTGCCAGCAGCCCCGACAGGGATAGGCTCTACGAGCAGTACTTC. Its protein product is CASSPDRDRLYEQYF. Full variable domain (rest looked up from reference TRBV7-2 and TRBJ2-7): GAGVSQSPSNKVTEKGKDVELRCDPISGHTALYWYRQSLGQGLEFLIYFQGNSAPDKSGLPSDRFSAERTGGSVSTLTIQRTQQEDSAVYLCASSPDRDRLYEQYFGPGTRLTVT.

The chain recombines TRBV11-2 with TRBJ2-2, with unresolved D. Trimming took 5 bases from V and 3 from J, leaving 7 bases between them. CDR3 length: 13 residues. Germline V gives CDR1 SGHAT, CDR2 FQNNGV. The CDR3 DNA follows: TGTGCCAGCAGCGGGCTATACACCGGGGAGCTGTTTTTT. Residues: CASSGLYTGELFF.

This clone was picked up one time. This rearrangement joins TRBV7-2 to TRBJ2-5; 7 nucleotides agree with TRBD2. The CDR3 has 17 residues. The V segment lost 1 base and the J segment 4 bases; nucleotides outside the gene matches: 12. Germline V gene sequence: CDR1 SGHTA, CDR2 FQGNSA. CDR3 in DNA: TGTGCCAGCAGCTTAGTGGGAGGGATAAAAAGGGGAGAGACCCAGTACTTC. It is translated as CASSLVGGIKRGETQYF.

V gene TRBV28 combines with J gene TRBJ2-7; tentatively, D is TRBD1 or TRBD2 (5 bases each). Between the trimmed V and J ends, which lost 3 bases and 4 bases, there was a span of 13 bases. Germline V gene sequence: CDR1 MDHEN, CDR2 SYDVKM. This CDR3 is 14 amino acids long. CDR3 amino acids: CASSFQMGVYEQYF. The CDR3 coding sequence is TGTGCCAGCAGTTTCCAGATGGGGGTGTACGAGCAGTACTTC. The full variable domain, rest sourced from reference TRBV28 and TRBJ2-7, is DVKVTQSSRYLVKRTGEKVFLECVQDMDHENMFWYRQDPGLGLRLIYFSYDVKMKEKGDIPEGYSVSREKKERFSLILESASTNQTSMYLCASSFQMGVYEQYFGPGTRLTVT.

V and J are TRBV10-3 and TRBJ2-1, with 8 bases identical to TRBD2. V lost 2 bases and J lost 7; bases outside the gene matches: 7. CDR3 length: 15 amino acids. Germline CDR1 is ENHRY and CDR2 is SYGVKD. The CDR3 DNA follows: TGTGCCATCAGTGAGGCCGCGGGAGGTTATAATGAGCAGTTCTTC. Translated, it gives CAISEAAGGYNEQFF.

This chain links TRBV6-1 with TRBJ2-5; D is unclear. V was shortened by 6 bases and J by 0 bases, with 8 bases between the two germline ends. Germline CDR1 and CDR2: MNHNS and SASEGT. There are 13 residues in the CDR3. CDR3 DNA sequence: TGTGCCAGCAGCCTGATGTACCAAGAGACCCAGTACTTC. Protein: CASSLMYQETQYF.

The chain is built from TRBV19 and TRBJ2-1; 12 bases match TRBD2. V lost 9 bases to trimming and J lost 4 bases; unmatched junction nucleotides: 1. Germline lookup yields CDR1 LNHDA and CDR2 SQIVND (reference sequence). The CDR3 extends over 13 amino acids. This CDR3 reads CASGLAGYNEQFF. The DNA of the CDR3 is TGTGCCAGCGGACTAGCGGGGTACAATGAGCAGTTCTTC.

This clone was observed a handful of times. The V call is TRBV4-2, the J call TRBJ2-7, with D tentatively TRBD2 (6 bases). The germline V and J ends were trimmed by 5 bases and 4 bases, with 18 bases remaining between them. The CDR3 loop spans 15 amino acids. Germline V lookup: CDR1 LGHNA, CDR2 YNFKEQ. CDR3 loop: CASSSAAGSIYEQYF. The CDR3 DNA reads TGTGCCAGCAGCTCGGCGGCCGGGAGCATATACGAGCAGTACTTC.